The 2 T cell receptor beta chains below were found in one sample sequenced in a study of blood T cell repertoires in COVID-19. TCRdb's copy holds only in-frame clones and misses some; the assay was immunoSEQ multiplex PCR. This table has about 160,000 clones, about 80% appearing once. The sequenced sample consisted of PBMCs or T cells enriched from blood (not recorded which). Source of these receptors: an older woman who had recovered from COVID-19.

The chain recombines TRBV14 with TRBJ2-5; possible D gene TRBD2, 6 bases. Germline V lookup: CDR1 SGHDN, CDR2 FVKESK. The V end was cut by 4 bases, the J end by 4 bases, with 10 bases between. The CDR3 is 13 residues long. The CDR3 region has the DNA TGTGCCAGCAGCCCAGGGACTGGAGAGACCCAGTACTTC. Protein: CASSPGTGETQYF.

This clone was observed a few times. This rearrangement joins TRBV6-4 to TRBJ2-5; TRBD2 matches at 15 bases. Germline lookup yields CDR1 MRHNA and CDR2 SNTAGT. Losses at the gene ends were 7 bases for V and 4 bases for J; bases not matched to a gene: 13. This CDR3 region has 18 residues. In nucleotides, the CDR3 is TGTGCCAGCACTTGGACTAGCGGGGGGGTTGGTTATGTAGAGACCCAGTACTTC. It codes for CASTWTSGGVGYVETQYF.